The 17 T cell receptor beta chains below all came from one sample that was sequenced in a study of control samples from healthy donors and cancer patients. Libraries were prepared by immunoSEQ multiplex PCR; TCRdb keeps only in-frame clonotypes and omits some of them. This sample has more than 95,000 clones, with more than 75% found just once. The specimen was blood. Receptors originate from a woman aged 70 to 79 in good health.

The V and J genes are TRBV4-2 and TRBJ2-3; a possible D gene is TRBD2 (6 bases). V was pared by 0 bases and J by 1 base, with 11 bases between. The CDR3 runs 16 residues. Germline V gene sequence: CDR1 LGHNA, CDR2 YNFKEQ. The CDR3 nucleotides are TGTGCCAGCAGCCAAGAGGAGGGTAGCGGCACAGATACGCAGTATTTT. Amino acids: CASSQEEGSGTDTQYF.

The chain is built from TRBV24-1 and TRBJ1-1; no definite D call. The CDR3 sequence is 15 residues long. Germline V CDR1 and CDR2: KGHDR, SFDVKD. Trimming left V 3 bases short and J 1 base short, with 11 bases between. CDR3 in DNA: TGTGCCACCAGTGATCCCCCCCTTAGGAACACTGAAGCTTTCTTT. This gives the protein CATSDPPLRNTEAFF.

This sequence joins TRBV27 and TRBJ1-6; maybe TRBD1 (6 bases). CDR1 is MNHEY and CDR2 is SMNVEV in the germline V gene (reference sequence). The CDR3 runs 16 residues. V was cut by 5 bases and J by 7 bases, with 18 bases left in between. CDR3 nucleotides: TGTGCCAGCAGTGCCAACGGGACACCGGGGAATTCACCCCTCCACTTT. It codes for CASSANGTPGNSPLHF.

This clone has just a few counts. This rearrangement joins TRBV7-9 to TRBJ1-5; D call uncertain. With 5 bases removed from V and 5 bases from J, the gap between germline ends came to 10 bases. Germline-derived CDR1 and CDR2 are SEHNR and FQNEAQ (reference sequence). The length of the CDR3 is 13 residues. CDR3 coding DNA: TGTGCCAGCAGCCCAGCGGGAGATCAGCCCCAGCATTTT. Translating it yields CASSPAGDQPQHF.

The CDR3 loop reads CAASGGLFGYTF. CDR3 coding DNA: TGTGCCGCGTCTGGGGGCCTATTTGGCTACACCTTC. The rearrangement uses TRBV19 and TRBJ1-2, with a weak D call TRBD1 (6 bases). Per germline, CDR1 LNHDA and CDR2 SQIVND (reference sequence). The CDR3 runs to 12 residues. Trimming shortened V by 11 bases and J by 7 bases, and 17 bases separated the two germline ends.

This clone came up many times. The chain's CDR3 is CASSMTGDGNTIYF. The CDR3 nucleotides are TGTGCCAGTAGTATGACAGGGGACGGAAACACCATATATTTT. J is TRBJ1-3 and V is TRBV19; 8 nucleotides line up with TRBD1. V gave up 3 bases and J gave up 4 bases; unmatched junction bases: 2. From germline, CDR1 is LNHDA and CDR2 SQIVND (reference sequence). The CDR3 length is 14 residues.

This sequence joins TRBV15 and TRBJ2-5; 11 nucleotides agree with TRBD1. J lost 2 bases, V lost 5 bases, and 4 bases had no gene match. Looked up from germline, CDR1 is LNHNV and CDR2 is YYDKDF (reference sequence). CDR3 size: 15 residues. The CDR3 sequence is CATSGQGAGQETQYF. CDR3 coding DNA: TGTGCCACCAGCGGACAGGGGGCTGGGCAAGAGACCCAGTACTTC.

The chain has TRBV10-3 and TRBJ1-2; 9 nucleotides agree with TRBD1. CDR3 length equals 15 residues. Germline CDR1 ENHRY, CDR2 SYGVKD. The V and J ends lost 6 bases and 6 bases, in that order; junction bases with no gene match: 11. CDR3 nucleotides: TGTGCCATCAGCGAACCCGGGACAGGGTTAGATGGCTACACCTTC. Amino acids: CAISEPGTGLDGYTF.

The CDR3, as DNA: TGTGCCAGCAGTCTCGGACGCGAGGTGGGAGAGCAGTACTTC. This encodes CASSLGREVGEQYF. V is TRBV2 and J is TRBJ2-7, with unresolved D. The germline V gene encodes CDR1 SNHLY and CDR2 FYNNEI. Between the trimmed V and J ends, which lost 5 bases and 7 bases, there was a span of 18 bases. This CDR3 has 14 residues. Supplemented by reference TRBV2 and TRBJ2-7, the full variable domain reads EPEVTQTPSHQVTQMGQEVILRCVPISNHLYFYWYRQILGQKVEFLVSFYNNEISEKSEIFDDQFSVERPDGSNFTLKIRSTKLEDSAMYFCASSLGREVGEQYFGPGTRLTVT.

The CDR3 DNA sequence: TGTGCCAGCAGCTTGCCCCGAGTCAGCACCCTCCACTTT. Amino acids: CASSLPRVSTLHF. This chain uses TRBV6-5 with TRBJ1-6; D remains unclear. CDR1 MNHEY and CDR2 SVGAGI come from the germline V gene. This CDR3 region has 13 residues. V was pared by 6 bases and J by 14 bases, with 17 bases between.

The rearrangement uses TRBV4-1 and TRBJ1-5; D is perhaps TRBD1 (6 bases). The CDR3 has 17 residues. Deletions cut 0 bases from V and 3 bases from J, with 15 bases between. Germline V gene sequence: CDR1 MGHRA, CDR2 YSYEKL. This chain's CDR3 is CASSQEYRDRFNQPQHF. CDR3 DNA: TGCGCCAGCAGCCAAGAATACAGGGATCGTTTCAATCAGCCCCAGCATTTT.

The CDR3 nucleotides read TGTGCCAGCAGTTTCCCCGGACAGGGAGCCTACGAGCAGTACTTC. It is translated as CASSFPGQGAYEQYF. The chain joins TRBV28 to TRBJ2-7, with TRBD1 identical over 8 bases. The CDR3 length is 15 residues. V trimming: 3 bases; J trimming: 2 bases; junction bases outside the gene matches: 6. Germline CDR1 MDHEN, CDR2 SYDVKM.

The J gene is TRBJ2-7, the V gene TRBV7-9, with D possibly being TRBD1 or TRBD2 (5 bases each). The CDR3 loop spans 13 amino acids. Trimming took off 3 bases at V and 8 bases at J, with 14 bases between the two ends. Germline V gives CDR1 SEHNR, CDR2 FQNEAQ (reference sequence). In nucleotides, the CDR3 is TGTGCCAGCAGCTTGGGGACGGCCCCCAAGCAGTACTTC. Translating gives CASSLGTAPKQYF.

The genes are TRBV7-2 and TRBJ2-7; 8 bases are a match to TRBD1. The length of the CDR3 is 13 residues. In germline, CDR1 is SGHTA, CDR2 FQGNSA. V trimming: 4 bases; J trimming: 7 bases; junction bases outside the gene matches: 6. The CDR3 nucleotides are TGTGCCAGCAGCTACCAGGGGGCGCGTGAGCAGTACTTC. Protein product: CASSYQGAREQYF.

The rearrangement uses TRBV7-9 and TRBJ1-6; D remains ambiguous. The CDR3 contains 15 residues. CDR1 and CDR2 from the germline V gene are SEHNR and FQNEAQ (reference sequence). V lost 1 base, J lost 4 bases, and 8 bases lay in between. CDR3 coding DNA: TGTGCCAGCAGCTTAGAGGCGGTTTATAATTCACCCCTCCACTTT. It encodes CASSLEAVYNSPLHF.

The genes are TRBV19 and TRBJ2-1; 12 bases agree with TRBD2. CDR3 length: 18 amino acids. Germline-derived CDR1 and CDR2 are LNHDA and SQIVND (reference sequence). J lost 7 bases, V lost 3 bases, and 13 bases had no gene match. For the CDR3, the DNA is TGTGCCAGTAGTATTTATCTAGCGGGGGGGCAGACGGCGAATGAGCAGTTCTTC. Its translation: CASSIYLAGGQTANEQFF.

The chain has TRBV5-4 and TRBJ2-5; 9 nucleotides match TRBD2. CDR1 and CDR2 (germline): SGHNT, YYREEE (reference sequence). J gave up 2 bases and V 1 base, and 3 bases lay outside the gene matches. The CDR3 is 15 amino acids. CDR3 region: CASSLTAGGQETQYF. CDR3 DNA: TGTGCCAGCAGCTTGACAGCGGGGGGACAAGAGACCCAGTACTTC. The full variable domain, its missing parts supplied by reference TRBV5-4 and TRBJ2-5, is ETGVTQSPTHLIKTRGQQVTLRCSSQSGHNTVSWYQQALGQGPQFIFQYYREEENGRGNFPPRFSGLQFPNYSSELNVNALELDDSALYLCASSLTAGGQETQYFGPGTRLLVL.